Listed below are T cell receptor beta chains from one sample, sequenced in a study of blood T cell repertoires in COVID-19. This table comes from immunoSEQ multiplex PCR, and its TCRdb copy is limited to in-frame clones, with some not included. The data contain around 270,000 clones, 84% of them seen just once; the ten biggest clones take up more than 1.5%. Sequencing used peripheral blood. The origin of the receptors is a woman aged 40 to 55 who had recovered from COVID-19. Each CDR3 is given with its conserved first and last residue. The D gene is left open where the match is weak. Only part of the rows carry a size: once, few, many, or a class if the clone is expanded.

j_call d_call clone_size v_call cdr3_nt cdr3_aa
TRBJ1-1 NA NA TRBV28 TGTGCCAGCAGTTTAAATAGCCTCGGAAGAGGTAACACTGAAGCTTTCTTT CASSLNSLGRGNTEAFF
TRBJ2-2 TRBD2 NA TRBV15 TGTGCCACCAGCAGAGATCGTTCTAGCGGGGAAGTCGGGGAGCTGTTTTTT CATSRDRSSGEVGELFF
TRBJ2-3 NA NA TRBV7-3 TGTGCCAGCAGCCTGCGGGAAGGGGATACGCAGTATTTT CASSLREGDTQYF
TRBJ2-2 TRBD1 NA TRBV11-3 TGTGCCAGCAGCTTGATGGGACAGGGGGCCGGGGAGCTGTTTTTT CASSLMGQGAGELFF
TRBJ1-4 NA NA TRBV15 TGTGCCACCAGCAGAGTCCAAGGACAGAGAAATGAAAAACTGTTTTTT CATSRVQGQRNEKLFF
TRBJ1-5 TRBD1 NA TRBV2 TGTGCCAGCAGTGAACTAGGCAGGGGGAATAATCAGCCCCAGCATTTT CASSELGRGNNQPQHF
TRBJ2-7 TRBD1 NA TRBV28 TGTGCCAGCAGTTTCCCGACAGGGGGCTCTTACGAGCAGTACTTC CASSFPTGGSYEQYF
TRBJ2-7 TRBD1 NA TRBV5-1 TGCGCCAGCAGCTTTTCTAGGGGGCGGACAAAGGTCGAGCAGTACTTC CASSFSRGRTKVEQYF
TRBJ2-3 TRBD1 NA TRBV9 TGTGCCAGCAGCACACGGACAGGGAGCACAGATACGCAGTATTTT CASSTRTGSTDTQYF
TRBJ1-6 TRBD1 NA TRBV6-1 TGTGCCAGCAGTGACACCAGGGGGCATAGTAATTCACCCCTCCACTTT CASSDTRGHSNSPLHF
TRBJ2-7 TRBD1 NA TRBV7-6 TGTGCCAGCAGCTTGGTCCCGGGACAGGGAGGGTACGAGCAGTACTTC CASSLVPGQGGYEQYF
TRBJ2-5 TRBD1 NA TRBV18 TGTGCCAGCTCACCCGTGGGGGTGACAGGGGAGACCCAGTACTTC CASSPVGVTGETQYF
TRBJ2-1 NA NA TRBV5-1 TGCGCCAGCAGCTTGGCCCGGCAGCGTTCCTACAATGAGCAGTTCTTC CASSLARQRSYNEQFF
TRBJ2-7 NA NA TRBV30 TGTGCCTGGAGTCCCCCATCGGGTCTCTACGAGCAGTACTTC CAWSPPSGLYEQYF
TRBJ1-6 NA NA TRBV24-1 TGTGCCACCAGTGATGGTTCTTTTGGGGCTCTTTCACCCCTCCACTTT CATSDGSFGALSPLHF
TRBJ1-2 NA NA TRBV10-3 TGTGCCATCAGTGGATCAGGCATCAGCGGCGGGATAGGCTATGGCTACACCTTC CAISGSGISGGIGYGYTF
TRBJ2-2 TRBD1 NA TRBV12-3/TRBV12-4 TGTGCCAGCAGTCGGACAGGTTCCGGGGAGCTGTTTTTT CASSRTGSGELFF
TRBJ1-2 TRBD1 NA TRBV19 TGTGCCAGTAGTATGGGCACAGGGGGCTTTGGCTACACCTTC CASSMGTGGFGYTF
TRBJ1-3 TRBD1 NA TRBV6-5 TGTGCCAGCAGTTCCGGGACAGGCAGTTCTGGAAACACCATATATTTT CASSSGTGSSGNTIYF
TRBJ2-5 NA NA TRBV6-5 TGTGCCAGCAGGCTGGAGAATCGCGGGACCCAGTACTTC CASRLENRGTQYF
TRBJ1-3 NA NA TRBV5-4 TGTGCCAGCAGCTCTGGGGGGGCGCTTGGAAACACCATATATTTT CASSSGGALGNTIYF
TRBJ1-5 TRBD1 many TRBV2 TGTGCCAGCAGTTCGACCGGGACAGGCAATCAGCCCCAGCATTTT CASSSTGTGNQPQHF
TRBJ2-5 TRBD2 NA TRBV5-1 TGCGCCAGCAGCTTGGCCCTAGCGGGGGGCCAAGAGACCCAGTACTTC CASSLALAGGQETQYF
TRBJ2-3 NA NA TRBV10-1 TGCGCCAGCAGTGTTTTGGAGGGTGCAGATACGCAGTATTTT CASSVLEGADTQYF
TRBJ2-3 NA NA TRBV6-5 TGTGCCAGTACCCGCGGGACGGACTCTCGGGATACGCAGTATTTT CASTRGTDSRDTQYF
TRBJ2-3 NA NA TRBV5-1 TGCGCCAGCAGCTTCCAGACAGTAACCCGGGATACGCAGTATTTT CASSFQTVTRDTQYF
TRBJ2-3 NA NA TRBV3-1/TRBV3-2 TGTGCCAGCAGTCCACTTATTACAGATACGCAGTATTTT CASSPLITDTQYF
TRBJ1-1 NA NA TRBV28 TGTGCCAGCAAGACAGGTTCAATGAACACTGAAGCTTTCTTT CASKTGSMNTEAFF
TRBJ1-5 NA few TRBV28 TGTGCCAGCAGTTTGGGGGGATTAGAGGGGCCCCAGCATTTT CASSLGGLEGPQHF
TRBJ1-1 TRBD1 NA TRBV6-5 TGTGCCAGCAGACTACTCTCAGGGGGGACTGAAGCTTTCTTT CASRLLSGGTEAFF
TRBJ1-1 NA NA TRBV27 TGTGCCAGCAGTTACTCCGTCTCGGGTCAGGGAAACACTGAAGCTTTCTTT CASSYSVSGQGNTEAFF
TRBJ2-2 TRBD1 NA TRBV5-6 TGTGCCAGCAGCTTGGGGACAGGGTTCGGGGAGCTGTTTTTT CASSLGTGFGELFF
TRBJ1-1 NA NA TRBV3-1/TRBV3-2 TGTGCCAGCAGCCAAGCCAAGGGAGGGAACACTGAAGCTTTCTTT CASSQAKGGNTEAFF
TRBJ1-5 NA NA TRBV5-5 TGTGCCAGCAGCTTGTGGGGTGACAGGTCACGCAATCAGCCCCAGCATTTT CASSLWGDRSRNQPQHF
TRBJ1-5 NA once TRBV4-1 TGCGCCAGCAGCCAGGGGGAGGGCAATCAGCCCCAGCATTTT CASSQGEGNQPQHF
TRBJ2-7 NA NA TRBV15 TGTGCCACCAGCAGAGATCTAGGAACCGGGACATCAAGGAGGGAGCAGTACTTC CATSRDLGTGTSRREQYF
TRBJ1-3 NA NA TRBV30 TGTGCCTGGCGGAGGGACTCTGGAAACACCATATATTTT CAWRRDSGNTIYF
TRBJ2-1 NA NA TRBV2 TGTGCCAGCAGTGGCGATTACAATGAGCAGTTCTTC CASSGDYNEQFF
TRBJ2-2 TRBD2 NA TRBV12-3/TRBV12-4 TGTGCCAGCACCCGGACTAGTTCCGGGGAGCTGTTTTTT CASTRTSSGELFF
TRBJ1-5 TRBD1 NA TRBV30 TGTGCCTGGAGTTTGACAGGGATGAATCAGCCCCAGCATTTT CAWSLTGMNQPQHF
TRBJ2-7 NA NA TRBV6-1 TGTGCCAGCAGTGAAATCTCGGCGACTACCGAGCAGTACTTC CASSEISATTEQYF
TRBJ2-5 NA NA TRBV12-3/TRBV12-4 TGTGCCAGCAGTTTCGGACTAATGGAGACCCAGTACTTC CASSFGLMETQYF
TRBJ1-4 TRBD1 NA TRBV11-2 TGTGCCAGCAGCTACTGGACAGGATATAATGAAAAACTGTTTTTT CASSYWTGYNEKLFF
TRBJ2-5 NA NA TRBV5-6 TGTGCCAGCAGCTTTGGAGATTCCCAAGAGACCCAGTACTTC CASSFGDSQETQYF
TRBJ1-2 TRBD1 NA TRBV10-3 TGTGCCATCAACAGACAGGGGAACTATGGCTACACCTTC CAINRQGNYGYTF
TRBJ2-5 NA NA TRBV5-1 TGCGCCAGCAGCTTGGGGGGCGTTGGAGAGACCCAGTACTTC CASSLGGVGETQYF
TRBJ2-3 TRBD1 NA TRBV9 TGTGCCAGCAGCGTGCGGACAGGGGGCGTCGGAGATACGCAGTATTTT CASSVRTGGVGDTQYF
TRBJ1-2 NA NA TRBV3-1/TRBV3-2 TGTGCCAGCAGCCAAGAAGGTCCTTCGGGTGCCTATGGCTACACCTTC CASSQEGPSGAYGYTF
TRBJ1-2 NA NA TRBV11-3 TGTGCCAGCAGCTTAGATTTCGGCGCCCAGGGCGGAGGCTACACCTTC CASSLDFGAQGGGYTF
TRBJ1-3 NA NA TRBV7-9 TGTGCCAGCAGCTTCGGACGGACATTTGGAAACACCATATATTTT CASSFGRTFGNTIYF
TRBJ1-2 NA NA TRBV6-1 TGTGCCAGCAGTGAGGGCAGGGACTACTATGGCTACACCTTC CASSEGRDYYGYTF
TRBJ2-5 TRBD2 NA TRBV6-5 TGTGCCAGCACAACTAGCGTGACGGAGACCCAGTACTTC CASTTSVTETQYF
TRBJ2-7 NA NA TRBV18 TGTGCCAGCTCACCTGGTCGAGACGAGCAGTACTTC CASSPGRDEQYF
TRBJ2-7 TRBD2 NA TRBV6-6 TGTGCCAGCAGTTTTGGTCTAGCGGGGCACTCCTACGAGCAGTACTTC CASSFGLAGHSYEQYF